This note documents a single T cell receptor (beta chain) sequence. The entry originates in a study of early T cells in non-severe SARS-CoV-2 infection. One entry per CDR3 protein results from TCRdb running MiXCR on the 5' RACE reads. The data contain some 37,000 distinct CDR3 sequences, about 9.3% of them singletons. The V and J ends lost 7 bases and 8 bases respectively, with 11 bases between them. The germline gives CDR1 SQVTM, CDR2 ANQGSEA. There are 11 residues in the CDR3. The sample consisted of whole blood. The chain has TRBV29-1 and TRBJ2-2; perhaps D is TRBD1 or TRBD2 (5 bases each). This TCR was recovered from an adult who was a healthcare worker with PCR-confirmed SARS-CoV-2 infection or an uninfected control (not recorded which). The CDR3 bases are TGCAGCGCACTGGGGACGGGGGAGCTGTTTTTT. Translating gives CSALGTGELFF.